These 4 T cell receptor beta chains share one sample of origin, sequenced in a study of immune evolution from preneoplasia to lung adenocarcinoma. The table came from immunoSEQ multiplex PCR; TCRdb's copy has only in-frame clones and leaves some out. Among some 3,900 clones listed, 60% to 85% were seen once. The sequenced sample consisted of FFPE lung adenocarcinoma in situ tissue. The origin of the receptors is a person aged 60-79 years with lung adenocarcinoma.

The rearrangement uses TRBV9 and TRBJ2-1; 7 nucleotides agree with TRBD1. V dropped 6 bases and J dropped 4; count of bases not matched to a gene: 7. CDR3 length: 14 amino acids. Germline values: CDR1 SGDLS, CDR2 YYNGEE. The CDR3, as DNA: TGTGCCAGCAACCCGGGACAGCAATACAATGAGCAGTTCTTC. It translates to CASNPGQQYNEQFF.

The chain couples TRBV28 to TRBJ2-7; D may be TRBD1 (6 bases). CDR3 length equals 15 residues. The ends were cut back, 5 bases at V and 3 bases at J, with 17 bases in the middle. CDR1 MDHEN and CDR2 SYDVKM come from the germline V gene. This CDR3 reads CASSLTGFRNYEQYF. The CDR3 DNA reads as TGTGCCAGCAGTCTCACAGGGTTTAGAAACTACGAGCAGTACTTC.

The gene calls are TRBV5-1 and TRBJ2-3, with unresolved D. The V gene's germline CDR1 is SGHRS and CDR2 YFSETQ. The length of the CDR3 is 14 residues. Trimming cost V 2 bases and J 2 bases, with 9 bases left between them. The CDR3 DNA reads TGCGCCAGCAGCTTCACACAGACCACAGATACGCAGTATTTT. Translating it yields CASSFTQTTDTQYF. Filled out from reference TRBV5-1 and TRBJ2-3, the complete variable domain reads KAGVTQTPRYLIKTRGQQVTLSCSPISGHRSVSWYQQTPGQGLQFLFEYFSETQRNKGNFPGRFSGRQFSNSRSEMNVSTLELGDSALYLCASSFTQTTDTQYFGPGTRLTVL.

A few counts support this clone. The chain links TRBV27 to TRBJ2-1; D is possibly TRBD2 (6 bases). CDR3 length: 14 amino acids. From germline, CDR1 is MNHEY and CDR2 SMNVEV (reference sequence). The V end was cut by 6 bases, the J end by 6 bases, with 15 bases between. The DNA for the CDR3 is TGTGCCAGCAGACTGTACGGGGGAAGCAATGAGCAGTTCTTC. Protein product: CASRLYGGSNEQFF.